The 29 T cell receptor beta chains below were found in one sample sequenced in a study of blood T cell repertoires in COVID-19. Profiling relied on immunoSEQ multiplex PCR, and the TCRdb table lists in-frame clones only, not all of them. The sample gives about 480,000 clones, roughly 89% of which show up once; more than 4% is in the top ten. The specimen was peripheral blood. These receptors came from a woman aged 25 to 39 with acute or convalescent COVID-19.

The gene calls are TRBV28 and TRBJ1-6; D may be TRBD1 (5 bases). CDR1 MDHEN and CDR2 SYDVKM come from the germline V gene. The ends were cut back, 8 bases at V and 10 bases at J, with 12 bases in the middle. The CDR3 loop spans 12 amino acids. The CDR3 nucleotides read TGTGCCAGCGACCGCGGGGGGTCACCCCTCCACTTT. Amino acids: CASDRGGSPLHF.

The chain links TRBV5-6 to TRBJ1-1; TRBD1 matches at 12 bases. V was pared by 4 bases and J by 6 bases, with 19 bases of the junction left unmatched. Germline CDR1 and CDR2: SGHDT and YYEEEE. The CDR3 runs 19 residues. This chain's CDR3 is CASSTRSFRDRGQRSEAFF. The DNA of the CDR3 is TGTGCCAGCAGCACCAGGAGTTTCCGGGACAGGGGGCAAAGGTCTGAAGCTTTCTTT.

The chain is built from TRBV27 and TRBJ1-6; D uncertain. This CDR3 is 12 amino acids long. V lost 3 bases and J lost 7, with 4 bases in between. Germline lookup yields CDR1 MNHEY and CDR2 SMNVEV (reference sequence). The CDR3 sequence is CASSLRNSPLHF. In nucleotides, the CDR3 is TGTGCCAGCAGTTTGCGGAATTCACCCCTCCACTTT.

The rearrangement links TRBV2 to TRBJ2-3; TRBD2 matches 11 bases. The V segment lost 6 bases and the J segment 5 bases; nucleotides outside the gene matches: 13. Germline V gene lookup returns CDR1 SNHLY and CDR2 FYNNEI. This CDR3 has 17 amino acids. The CDR3 DNA reads TGTGCCAGCAGGAGGGTAGCGGGGGGGCCCGGGGGAGATACGCAGTATTTT. It codes for CASRRVAGGPGGDTQYF.

This chain joins TRBV6-5 and TRBJ1-1, with D tentatively TRBD1 (5 bases). The ends were cut back, 7 bases at V and 1 base at J, with 10 bases in the middle. Germline CDR1 MNHEY, CDR2 SVGAGI. This CDR3 spans 13 amino acids. CDR3 nucleotides: TGTGCCAGCAAGCAGGGCTCGAACACTGAAGCTTTCTTT. Protein product: CASKQGSNTEAFF.

This clone was seen a handful of times. This chain links TRBV4-2 with TRBJ2-1, with 8 bases that match TRBD1. Trimming cost V 0 bases and J 4 bases; bases outside gene matches: 5. Germline CDR1 LGHNA, CDR2 YNFKEQ. The CDR3 spans 16 residues. The CDR3 here is CASSQEFTGGYNEQFF. DNA of the CDR3: TGTGCCAGCAGCCAAGAGTTTACAGGGGGGTACAATGAGCAGTTCTTC.

The J gene is TRBJ2-7, the V gene TRBV2, with TRBD1 matching over 8 bases. The ends lost 7 bases at V and 5 bases at J; junction bases unmatched: 7. In germline, CDR1 is SNHLY, CDR2 FYNNEI. The CDR3 has 13 residues. The CDR3 loop reads CASTRDRSHEQYF. The CDR3 coding sequence is TGTGCCAGCACCAGGGACAGGTCCCACGAGCAGTACTTC.

The J gene is TRBJ1-5, the V gene TRBV30; the match to TRBD1 covers 10 bases. Germline V lookup: CDR1 GTSNPN, CDR2 SVGIG (reference sequence). CDR3 length: 14 residues. The J segment lost 9 bases and the V segment lost 5 bases, leaving 10 bases of the junction unmatched. The CDR3 DNA reads as TGTGCCTGGGCAAAAGGACAGGGGGGATGGCCCCAGCATTTT. It encodes CAWAKGQGGWPQHF.

The chain couples TRBV2 to TRBJ2-1; D unresolved. From germline, CDR1 is SNHLY and CDR2 FYNNEI. V was trimmed by 4 bases and J by 9 bases, leaving 4 bases between them. CDR3 length: 10 residues. For the CDR3, the DNA is TGTGCCAGCAGTGGGCTTGAGCAGTTCTTC. It encodes CASSGLEQFF.

V gene TRBV7-8 combines with J gene TRBJ2-5, with 10 positions matching TRBD2. CDR1 is SGHVS, CDR2 FQNEAQ, per germline. The J segment lost 5 bases and the V segment lost 2 bases, leaving 11 bases of the junction unmatched. The CDR3 is 17 residues long. The CDR3 protein is CASSLKRFGLAVETQYF. CDR3 coding DNA: TGTGCCAGCAGCTTAAAGCGTTTTGGACTAGCGGTCGAGACCCAGTACTTC.

The V and J genes are TRBV3-1 (or the pseudogene TRBV3-2) and TRBJ2-5; 7 bases are shared with TRBD2. Germline values: CDR1 LGHDT, CDR2 YNNKEL (reference sequence). The CDR3 extends over 13 amino acids. V shed 9 bases, J shed 0 bases, and the junction held 4 bases outside the gene matches. CDR3 in amino acids: CASERGYQETQYF. CDR3 bases: TGTGCCAGTGAGCGGGGCTACCAAGAGACCCAGTACTTC.

This rearrangement joins TRBV25-1 to TRBJ1-1, with D possibly being TRBD1 (6 bases). Trimming stripped 7 bases from V and 3 bases from J, with 15 bases between. This CDR3 has 14 amino acids. From germline, CDR1 is MGHDK and CDR2 SYGVNS. CDR3 coding DNA: TGTGCCAGCAAGGAGGACAGTTGGGACACTGAAGCTTTCTTT. Residues: CASKEDSWDTEAFF.

The chain joins TRBV20-1 to TRBJ1-2, with D unclear. The V end lost 0 bases, the J end lost 6 bases, and 5 bases lay between the germline ends. Germline assignment: CDR1 DFQATT and CDR2 SNEGSKA (reference sequence). The CDR3 length is 11 residues. The CDR3 DNA is TGCAGTGCTAGAGAGGCGGATGGCTACACCTTC. This gives the protein CSAREADGYTF.

V and J are TRBV5-4 and TRBJ1-2, with 9 bases aligning to TRBD1. CDR3 size: 17 residues. Germline V lookup: CDR1 SGHNT, CDR2 YYREEE (reference sequence). The V and J ends lost 4 bases and 7 bases, in that order; junction bases with no gene match: 17. This chain's CDR3 is CASSRGGTGGAGGGYTF. CDR3 in DNA: TGTGCCAGCAGCAGAGGGGGTACAGGGGGCGCTGGGGGTGGCTACACCTTC.

The rearrangement joins TRBV5-5 to TRBJ1-1, with 7 bases aligning to TRBD1. From germline, CDR1 is SGHKS and CDR2 YYEKEE (reference sequence). This CDR3 spans 14 amino acids. Trimming removed 2 bases from V and 9 bases from J; junction bases left unmatched: 10. The CDR3 DNA is TGTGCCAGCAGCTTAACAGGGGCCGTCACGAAAGCTTTCTTT. The encoded protein is CASSLTGAVTKAFF.

The chain has TRBV24-1 and TRBJ1-3; tentative D call: TRBD1 (6 bases). V gave up 2 bases and J gave up 3 bases, with 10 bases separating them. The CDR3 is 15 residues long. Germline lookup yields CDR1 KGHDR and CDR2 SFDVKD. The CDR3 nucleotides read TGTGCCACCAGTGATTCCGGACAGATTGGAAACACCATATATTTT. Translated, it gives CATSDSGQIGNTIYF.

The chain employs TRBV13 and TRBJ1-5; 7 bases align to TRBD1. This CDR3 region has 15 residues. The ends lost 1 base at V and 7 bases at J; junction bases unmatched: 7. CDR1 is PRHDT, CDR2 FYEKMQ, per germline (reference sequence). The CDR3 sequence: CASSLARDRAQPQHF. In nucleotides, the CDR3 is TGTGCCAGCAGCTTAGCCCGAGACAGGGCCCAGCCCCAGCATTTT.

Worth noting for this clone: The same CDR3 is also encoded by other DNA sequences in this sample. This sequence joins TRBV10-1 and TRBJ2-7; 7 positions agree with TRBD1. CDR1 and CDR2 (germline): WNHNN, SYGVQD (reference sequence). The CDR3 totals 13 residues. Unmatched junction bases numbered 2, after V lost 6 bases and J lost 0 bases. The CDR3 region has the DNA TGCGCCAGCAGCCGGGACAGCTCCTACGAGCAGTACTTC. Protein product: CASSRDSSYEQYF.

This clone was detected a few times. The chain is built from TRBV3-1 (or the pseudogene TRBV3-2) and TRBJ2-1; 7 nucleotides agree with TRBD1. Germline V lookup: CDR1 LGHDT, CDR2 YNNKEL (reference sequence). J lost 0 bases, V lost 5 bases, and 1 base had no gene match. The CDR3 extends over 14 amino acids. The CDR3: CASSGQASYNEQFF. DNA for the CDR3: TGTGCCAGCAGCGGACAGGCCTCCTACAATGAGCAGTTCTTC.

This clone was observed once. This chain connects TRBV11-2 to TRBJ2-5, with D perhaps TRBD2 (7 bases). CDR3 length equals 15 residues. Germline V CDR1 and CDR2: SGHAT, FQNNGV. V gave up 2 bases and J gave up 5 bases, with 15 bases separating them. The CDR3 bases are TGTGCCAGCAGCTTATACGCGGGGGCCGGGGAGACCCAGTACTTC. It yields the protein CASSLYAGAGETQYF.

This chain joins TRBV20-1 and TRBJ1-2, with TRBD1 identical over 7 bases. CDR3 length: 13 amino acids. Losses at the gene ends were 3 bases for V and 2 bases for J; bases not matched to a gene: 3. Germline V gene data show CDR1 as DFQATT and CDR2 as SNEGSKA (reference sequence). CDR3: CSASYRGNYGYTF. For the CDR3, the DNA is TGCAGTGCTAGTTACAGGGGAAACTATGGCTACACCTTC.

This sequence joins TRBV6-5 and TRBJ2-2, with 7 bases identical to TRBD2. Germline V gene lookup returns CDR1 MNHEY and CDR2 SVGAGI. Unmatched junction bases numbered 2, after V lost 7 bases and J lost 3 bases. The CDR3 is 13 amino acids. CDR3: CASKAGHTGELFF. The CDR3 DNA reads as TGTGCCAGCAAAGCGGGGCACACCGGGGAGCTGTTTTTT.

The chain recombines TRBV28 with TRBJ1-6; 10 bases align to TRBD1. CDR1 and CDR2 from the germline V gene are MDHEN and SYDVKM. The V gene end was trimmed by 4 bases and the J gene end by 7 bases; junction bases not matched to a gene: 10. The CDR3 extends over 17 amino acids. The CDR3 region is CASSSGTGEVRNSPLHF. The CDR3 DNA sequence: TGTGCCAGCAGTTCCGGGACAGGGGAAGTCCGAAATTCACCCCTCCACTTT.

This clone has only one observation. The chain joins TRBV6-5 to TRBJ2-5, with D maybe TRBD1 (6 bases). The germline V gene encodes CDR1 MNHEY and CDR2 SVGAGI. With 5 bases removed from V and 0 bases from J, the gap between germline ends came to 13 bases. The CDR3 has 15 residues. CDR3 region: CASSTGQTYQETQYF. The CDR3 coding sequence is TGTGCCAGCAGTACAGGACAGACGTACCAAGAGACCCAGTACTTC.

The chain joins TRBV12-3 or TRBV12-4 to TRBJ1-2; D ambiguous. CDR3 length equals 11 residues. Trimming shortened V by 10 bases and J by 0 bases, and 6 bases separated the two germline ends. CDR3 region: CATEANYGYTF. DNA for the CDR3: TGTGCCACAGAAGCTAACTATGGCTACACCTTC.

The chain has TRBV4-1 and TRBJ1-6; tentative D call: TRBD1 (5 bases). The CDR3 has 15 residues. CDR1 is MGHRA and CDR2 is YSYEKL in the germline V gene. V lost 1 base to trimming and J lost 4 bases, with 8 bases between them. DNA of the CDR3: TGCGCCAGCAGCCAAGTTGGGGCGTATAATTCACCCCTCCACTTT. Amino acid sequence: CASSQVGAYNSPLHF.

The chain recombines TRBV20-1 with TRBJ1-1; the D gene is possibly TRBD1 (5 bases). Germline V gene data show CDR1 as DFQATT and CDR2 as SNEGSKA (reference sequence). V shed 6 bases and J shed 3 bases, with 5 bases lying between them. This CDR3 spans 10 amino acids. The CDR3 bases are TGCAGTGCAGGGGACACTGAAGCTTTCTTT. Its translation: CSAGDTEAFF.

The gene calls are TRBV19 and TRBJ2-1; TRBD2 agrees at 11 bases. Germline assignment: CDR1 LNHDA and CDR2 SQIVND (reference sequence). The CDR3 loop spans 16 amino acids. Trimming took 9 bases from V and 0 from J; bases not matched to a gene: 7. CDR3 nucleotide sequence: TGTGCCAGCAGCGATCTAGCGGGGGGCTCCTACAATGAGCAGTTCTTC. It encodes CASSDLAGGSYNEQFF.

This clone occurred once. The chain combines TRBV11-2 with TRBJ2-5, with D possibly TRBD2 on 6 matching bases. Germline values: CDR1 SGHAT, CDR2 FQNNGV. The germline V and J ends were trimmed by 5 bases and 5 bases, with 18 bases remaining between them. CDR3 size: 15 residues. The CDR3 loop is CASSPGDSTGETQYF. The CDR3 region has the DNA TGTGCCAGCAGCCCCGGGGACTCGACGGGGGAGACCCAGTACTTC.